These T cell receptor beta chains were read from a single sample in a study of blood T cell repertoires in COVID-19. Assay used: immunoSEQ multiplex PCR; TCRdb lists only in-frame clones, some missing. The table shows roughly 200,000 clones, with approximately 85% occurring only once. Sequencing input: peripheral blood. The receptors shown here come from a woman aged 55 to 70 with acute or convalescent COVID-19. The CDR3 runs from the conserved cysteine through the conserved F or W. Expanded clones are given a class, and other clones once, few, many or no size at all.

V: TRBV6-5
size: -
J: TRBJ1-6
CDR3: CASSYLNSPLHF

V: TRBV30
size: -
J: TRBJ1-2
CDR3: CAWYRTGGNYGYTF

V: TRBV19
size: -
J: TRBJ2-1
CDR3: CASSASGSGGEQFF

V: TRBV5-4
size: once
J: TRBJ1-1
CDR3: CASSAPASGTEAFF

V: TRBV6-1
size: -
J: TRBJ2-5
CDR3: CASSNLSGRKYF

V: TRBV19
size: once
J: TRBJ1-1
CDR3: CASSSTPKTGATEAFF

V: TRBV28
size: once
J: TRBJ1-6
CDR3: CASSLGDRDNSPLHF

V: TRBV19
size: -
J: TRBJ2-7
CDR3: CASSIAAGESYEQYF

V: TRBV3-1/TRBV3-2
size: -
J: TRBJ2-1
CDR3: CASSPWSGGSYNEQFF

V: TRBV7-9
size: -
J: TRBJ1-2
CDR3: CASSLGGTGDYGYTF

V: TRBV15
size: few
J: TRBJ2-3
CDR3: CATSRGTSGFTDTQYF

V: TRBV18
size: -
J: TRBJ1-2
CDR3: CASSPPVRGPYGYTF

V: TRBV18
size: -
J: TRBJ2-7
CDR3: CASSPGGTHEQYF

V: TRBV29-1
size: -
J: TRBJ1-1
CDR3: CSERDSGTEAFF

V: TRBV5-5
size: -
J: TRBJ1-1
CDR3: CASSSRTGRETEAFF

V: TRBV11-1
size: -
J: TRBJ2-2
CDR3: CASSLEAAGELFF

V: TRBV28
size: -
J: TRBJ1-2
CDR3: CASSSPGEGHYGYTF

V: TRBV29-1
size: -
J: TRBJ1-2
CDR3: CSAGQGTDYGYTF

V: TRBV5-1
size: -
J: TRBJ1-4
CDR3: CASSSGASTNEKLFF

V: TRBV4-2
size: -
J: TRBJ1-1
CDR3: CASSQVASGNTEAFF

V: TRBV29-1
size: -
J: TRBJ1-4
CDR3: CSGRIGGSTNEKLFF

V: TRBV3-1/TRBV3-2
size: -
J: TRBJ2-5
CDR3: CASSPRTGGQETQYF

V: TRBV9
size: -
J: TRBJ1-6
CDR3: CASSVKGAASPLHF

V: TRBV28
size: -
J: TRBJ1-2
CDR3: CASSMRGRNYGYTF

V: TRBV6-5
size: few
J: TRBJ1-2
CDR3: CASSYDWQGAGYGYTF

V: TRBV3-1/TRBV3-2
size: -
J: TRBJ2-1
CDR3: CASSPRLAGGVEQFF

V: TRBV4-2
size: -
J: TRBJ1-1
CDR3: CASSHGRVNTEAFF

V: TRBV18
size: -
J: TRBJ2-1
CDR3: CASSPKAGQGMDEQFF

V: TRBV28
size: -
J: TRBJ2-3
CDR3: CASSNPRAGGTDTQYF

V: TRBV4-1
size: -
J: TRBJ2-1
CDR3: CASSQDTGHSSYNEQFF

V: TRBV10-1
size: -
J: TRBJ1-1
CDR3: CASSASTGLVFF

V: TRBV20-1
size: -
J: TRBJ1-4
CDR3: CSASRQGEFF

V: TRBV5-1
size: -
J: TRBJ1-1
CDR3: CASSFREPRTEAFF

V: TRBV15
size: -
J: TRBJ1-5
CDR3: CATSRGQGINQPQHF

V: TRBV9
size: -
J: TRBJ1-5
CDR3: CASSAAGRNQPQHF

V: TRBV7-9
size: -
J: TRBJ2-3
CDR3: CASRKGTAYTDTQYF

V: TRBV15
size: -
J: TRBJ1-6
CDR3: CATRIDRGANSPLHF

V: TRBV6-5
size: -
J: TRBJ2-5
CDR3: CASSFGGETQYF

V: TRBV6-4
size: -
J: TRBJ1-2
CDR3: CASSDSQGRNGYTF

V: TRBV29-1
size: -
J: TRBJ1-2
CDR3: CSVRQGSTGYTF

V: TRBV6-4
size: -
J: TRBJ2-3
CDR3: CATGRLAEFSTDTQYF

V: TRBV11-1
size: -
J: TRBJ2-3
CDR3: CASSFWGADTQYF

V: TRBV18
size: -
J: TRBJ2-7
CDR3: CASSPGLSGSYEQYF

V: TRBV11-2
size: -
J: TRBJ1-6
CDR3: CASSLRTNNSPLHF

V: TRBV28
size: once
J: TRBJ1-2
CDR3: CASSFSLLLNYGYTF

V: TRBV7-2
size: -
J: TRBJ2-1
CDR3: CASSLMGGRVYNEQFF

V: TRBV24-1
size: -
J: TRBJ2-1
CDR3: CATRGTSGSNEQFF

V: TRBV3-1/TRBV3-2
size: -
J: TRBJ2-6
CDR3: CASSLRVFSGANVLTF

V: TRBV30
size: -
J: TRBJ1-2
CDR3: CAWSRKGRGLWGYTF

V: TRBV3-1/TRBV3-2
size: -
J: TRBJ2-3
CDR3: CASSQNRGSADTQYF

V: TRBV11-2
size: -
J: TRBJ2-1
CDR3: CASSFNLNEQFF

V: TRBV19
size: -
J: TRBJ2-1
CDR3: CASSPSGSGLSEQFF

V: TRBV27
size: -
J: TRBJ2-2
CDR3: CASSFGLAGTGELFF

V: TRBV10-1
size: -
J: TRBJ2-2
CDR3: CASRDRLDGTGELFF